This T cell receptor beta chain was identified during a study of T cell responses to AZD1222 COVID-19 vaccine. Assay used: immunoSEQ multiplex PCR; TCRdb lists only in-frame clones, some missing. The sample consists of roughly 120,000 clones, approximately 92% of them appearing once. Germline V lookup: CDR1 SGHTA, CDR2 FQGNSA. V was pared by 5 bases and J by 7 bases, with 10 bases of the junction left unmatched. This CDR3 comprises 15 residues. V usage is TRBV7-2 and J usage is TRBJ2-7; 11 nucleotides line up with TRBD1. The clonotype comes from an adult who received the AZD1222 COVID-19 vaccine. The source was peripheral blood, collected 28 days after the second AZD1222 dose. CDR3 in amino acids: CASSPRGQGGVEQYF. CDR3 in DNA: TGTGCCAGCAGCCCAAGGGGACAGGGGGGCGTTGAGCAGTACTTC.